The 14 T cell receptor beta chains below come from one sample, sequenced in a study of chemoradiotherapy in HPV16-positive cancers. The table came from immunoSEQ multiplex PCR; TCRdb's copy has only in-frame clones and leaves some out. The sample lists about 20,000 clones; about nine tenths were seen once. This material consisted of blood, taken from a patient who underwent chemoradiotherapy. The receptor set was obtained from a human donor with HPV-associated anogenital cancer.

The chain recombines TRBV28 with TRBJ2-7; TRBD2 might be the D (5 bases). The CDR3 runs 13 residues. V was trimmed by 7 bases and J by 2 bases, leaving 12 bases between them. Per the germline V gene, CDR1 is MDHEN and CDR2 is SYDVKM. The CDR3 here is CASKGGPTYEQYF. For the CDR3, the DNA is TGTGCCAGCAAAGGCGGGCCTACCTACGAGCAGTACTTC.

The chain joins TRBV6-4 to TRBJ2-3; TRBD2 matches at 9 bases. CDR3 length: 17 residues. Trimming took 3 bases from V and 1 from J; bases not matched to a gene: 8. The germline V gene encodes CDR1 MRHNA and CDR2 SNTAGT. CDR3 nucleotides: TGTGCCAGCAGTGAATATAGCGGGAGAGTGGGCACAGATACGCAGTATTTT. Translating it yields CASSEYSGRVGTDTQYF.

V gene TRBV5-1 combines with J gene TRBJ1-3; D uncertain. Germline V gene sequence: CDR1 SGHRS, CDR2 YFSETQ. The CDR3 extends over 15 amino acids. V lost 0 bases and J lost 0, with 7 bases in between. For the CDR3, the DNA is TGCGCCAGCAGCTTGGTAGGGAACTCTGGAAACACCATATATTTT. As protein: CASSLVGNSGNTIYF. Variable domain in full (rest from reference TRBV5-1 and TRBJ1-3): KAGVTQTPRYLIKTRGQQVTLSCSPISGHRSVSWYQQTPGQGLQFLFEYFSETQRNKGNFPGRFSGRQFSNSRSEMNVSTLELGDSALYLCASSLVGNSGNTIYFGEGSWLTVV.

J is TRBJ2-4 and V is TRBV19; perhaps TRBD1 as D (5 bases). Germline V gene sequence: CDR1 LNHDA, CDR2 SQIVND (reference sequence). V was clipped by 1 base and J by 15 bases, with 16 bases between them. The CDR3 is 13 amino acids. The chain's CDR3 is CASSIVGQPVGYF. CDR3 bases: TGTGCCAGTAGTATAGTGGGGCAGCCGGTGGGGTACTTC.

CDR3 nucleotide sequence: TGTGCCAGCAGAGCTAACAGGGACACCGGGGAGCTGTTTTTT. Residues: CASRANRDTGELFF. This rearrangement joins TRBV9 to TRBJ2-2; a weak D match, TRBD1 (6 bases). The CDR3 runs to 14 residues. V was shortened by 5 bases and J by 3 bases, with 11 bases between the two germline ends. Per the germline V gene, CDR1 is SGDLS and CDR2 is YYNGEE.

This clone is a singleton in its sample. This chain uses TRBV27 with TRBJ1-2; D unclear. This CDR3 comprises 15 residues. Per germline, CDR1 MNHEY and CDR2 SMNVEV (reference sequence). Deletions cut 6 bases from V and 4 bases from J, with 18 bases between. The CDR3 spells CASSPLSHEVYGYTF. CDR3 DNA sequence: TGTGCCAGCAGCCCCCTGAGCCACGAGGTCTATGGCTACACCTTC.

DNA for the CDR3: TGTGCCAGCAGTTCGATCGGACTAGCGGGAGAAGGGACCCAGTACTTC. It translates to CASSSIGLAGEGTQYF. V and J are TRBV6-6 and TRBJ2-5; 13 bases are a match to TRBD2. CDR3 length: 16 amino acids. The germline V gene encodes CDR1 MNHNY and CDR2 SVGAGI (reference sequence). V dropped 4 bases and J dropped 7; count of bases not matched to a gene: 9.

The rearrangement uses TRBV27 and TRBJ2-1; D is undetermined. CDR1 and CDR2 (germline): MNHEY, SMNVEV (reference sequence). V shed 5 bases and J shed 4 bases, with 3 bases lying between them. This CDR3 spans 11 amino acids. CDR3 coding DNA: TGTGCCAGCAGTAGATACAATGAGCAGTTCTTC. This encodes CASSRYNEQFF.

This chain links TRBV11-2 with TRBJ1-2; D uncertain. Trimming removed 4 bases at V and 7 bases at J, with 13 bases between. Germline CDR1 SGHAT, CDR2 FQNNGV. The CDR3 has 13 amino acids. CDR3 amino acids: CASSYGFTGGYTF. The DNA of the CDR3 is TGTGCCAGCAGCTATGGGTTTACGGGTGGCTACACCTTC. Full variable domain (missing parts from reference TRBV11-2 and TRBJ1-2): EAGVAQSPRYKIIEKRQSVAFWCNPISGHATLYWYQQILGQGPKLLIQFQNNGVVDDSQLPKDRFSAERLKGVDSTLKIQPAKLEDSAVYLCASSYGFTGGYTFGSGTRLTVV.

The chain links TRBV6-1 to TRBJ2-2, with D hard to call. The V gene's germline CDR1 is MNHNS and CDR2 SASEGT. The germline V and J ends were trimmed by 6 bases and 3 bases, with 14 bases remaining between them. The CDR3 has 15 amino acids. The CDR3 DNA reads as TGTGCCAGCAGACCTGCAGGAGCAGACACCGGGGAGCTGTTTTTT. Encoded protein: CASRPAGADTGELFF.

The chain links TRBV4-2 to TRBJ1-5; D gene ambiguous. Deletions cut 0 bases from V and 4 bases from J, with 10 bases between. The germline gives CDR1 LGHNA, CDR2 YNFKEQ. CDR3 size: 15 residues. CDR3 nucleotides: TGTGCCAGCAGCCAAGATGGTCTGGAGAATCAGCCCCAGCATTTT. Protein sequence: CASSQDGLENQPQHF.

The V call is TRBV27, the J call TRBJ1-1, with TRBD1 identical over 7 bases. The CDR3 runs to 14 residues. CDR1 and CDR2 (germline): MNHEY, SMNVEV (reference sequence). V trimming: 1 base; J trimming: 4 bases; junction bases outside the gene matches: 3. CDR3 sequence reads: CASSLFRGGTEAFF. CDR3 in DNA: TGTGCCAGCAGTTTATTCAGGGGGGGCACTGAAGCTTTCTTT.

V and J are TRBV11-2 and TRBJ1-2; TRBD1 agrees at 8 bases. From germline, CDR1 is SGHAT and CDR2 FQNNGV. CDR3 length equals 16 residues. The J segment lost 4 bases and the V segment lost 1 base, leaving 8 bases of the junction unmatched. In DNA form, the CDR3 reads TGTGCCAGCAGCTTAGTCAGGGGGCGACTGGCCTATGGCTACACCTTC. Translation: CASSLVRGRLAYGYTF.

The rearrangement uses TRBV6-5 and TRBJ2-2; TRBD1 aligns across 8 bases. CDR1 is MNHEY, CDR2 SVGAGI, per germline. J lost 5 bases, V lost 4 bases, and 6 bases had no gene match. CDR3 length equals 15 residues. CDR3 loop: CASSSPGGGTGELFF. Here the CDR3 DNA reads TGTGCCAGCAGTTCCCCAGGGGGCGGTACCGGGGAGCTGTTTTTT.